This T cell receptor beta chain derives from a study of blood T cells in healthy people across ages. Overall study results and limits: It was held that the diversity estimates obtained from one million T cells were underestimates.

Together with a sample-barcoded 5' primer, a J-beta primer mix was included in a second PCR lasting about 7 to 11 cycles. MiXCR, applied by TCRdb to the 5' RACE reads, yields one record per CDR3 protein. The table records about 830,000 distinct CDR3 sequences, 58% of them present only once. As for this clonotype: The antigen is unknown.

Germline V gene lookup returns CDR1 MNHEY and CDR2 SVGAGI. The CDR3 is 13 residues long. Germline trimming cut 3 bases from V and 10 bases from J; bases unmatched to any gene: 3. The chain joins TRBV6-5 to TRBJ2-1; TRBD2 matches at 10 bases. The sequenced sample was blood. This TCR came from a young man in good health. The CDR3 nucleotides read TGTGCCAGCAGTTATTTAGCGGGGGGAGAGCAGTTCTTC. This sequence encodes CASSYLAGGEQFF.